This TCR beta chain was sequenced during a study of blood T cells in healthy people across ages. Study outcomes and limitations: PBMCs were not sorted, which prevented a conclusive comparison of naive versus antigen-experienced cells. Naive CD4+ cell counts and diversity both ran higher in long-lived than in aged donors.

This clonotype was counted only a few times. Its antigen is currently unknown. PCR was performed a second time for about 6 to 12 cycles using a sample-barcoded 5' primer and a J-beta primer mix. Via MiXCR, TCRdb re-called the 5' RACE reads, giving one row per CDR3 protein. The sample has about 750,000 distinct CDR3 sequences; 53% are singletons. This clonotype was obtained from an older man in good health. The sequenced material came from blood.

CDR3 in DNA: TGTGCCAGCAGCGTAGGGGTAGGGGCCAGCTCCTACAATGAGCAGTTCTTC. Translated, it gives CASSVGVGASSYNEQFF. J is TRBJ2-1 and V is TRBV9; possibly TRBD1 for D (5 bases). Germline V gene data show CDR1 as SGDLS and CDR2 as YYNGEE. The CDR3 contains 17 residues. Trimming removed 0 bases at V and 0 bases at J, with 13 bases between.